Detailed here is one T cell receptor (beta chain). V lost 1 base and J 10 bases, leaving 12 bases between the germline ends. Germline V lookup: CDR1 SGHRS, CDR2 YFSETQ. This CDR3 spans 14 amino acids. The sample originates from a study of T cells in Graves' hyperthyroidism and ophthalmopathy. Using RNA transcripts as the source, TCR beta CDR3 regions were amplified. HTBI primers were employed in a first-round RT-PCR of the TCR CDR3. TCRdb re-called the multiplex PCR reads with MiXCR, one entry per CDR3 protein. The sample includes 550,000 to 850,000 distinct CDR3 sequences, over 15% of them seen just once.

The receptor comes from a woman aged 50 to 60 with Graves' hyperthyroidism that later progressed to Graves' ophthalmopathy. The specimen was blood. The V gene is TRBV5-1, the J gene TRBJ2-6, with a tentative D call TRBD1 (6 bases). For the CDR3, the DNA is TGCGCCAGCAGCTTGATGGGGGCCGGAAACGTCCTGACTTTC. It translates to CASSLMGAGNVLTF.